This is a list of T cell receptor beta chains from one sample in a study of T cell changes during pregnancy in multiple sclerosis. Sequencing used immunoSEQ multiplex PCR; TCRdb keeps in-frame clones, though not all of them. The sample has more than 55,000 clones; roughly nine tenths are singletons. The source was peripheral blood, collected in the third trimester of pregnancy. The receptors shown here come from a female donor with multiple sclerosis, enrolled in a pregnancy study. The CDR3 runs from the conserved cysteine through the conserved F or W. The D gene is left open where the match is weak. A row's size may be missing; if present it is once, few, many or a size class.

abundance	j_gene	d_gene	v_gene	CDR3aa	CDR3nt
-	TRBJ2-7	-	TRBV13	CASSLLGTSGSYEQYF	TGTGCCAGCAGCTTACTTGGGACAAGCGGCTCCTACGAGCAGTACTTC
-	TRBJ2-5	TRBD2	TRBV14	CASSPTLAGLETQYF	TGTGCCAGCAGCCCTACCCTAGCGGGACTAGAGACCCAGTACTTC
few	TRBJ1-4	TRBD1	TRBV5-1	CASSSDRERKLFF	TGCGCCAGCAGCTCGGACAGGGAAAGAAAACTGTTTTTT
-	TRBJ1-3	-	TRBV9	CASSVRGTGNTIYF	TGTGCCAGCAGCGTGCGGGGAACCGGGAACACCATATATTTT
-	TRBJ2-1	-	TRBV5-5	CASSLTISSNEQFF	TGTGCCAGCAGCTTAACTATCTCGTCCAATGAGCAGTTCTTC
few	TRBJ2-2	-	TRBV27	CASSLTSGELFF	TGTGCCAGCAGTCTAACCTCCGGGGAGCTGTTTTTT
-	TRBJ1-3	TRBD1	TRBV7-2	CASSLAGTGGNTIYF	TGTGCCAGCAGCTTGGCCGGGACAGGGGGAAACACCATATATTTT
-	TRBJ2-2	TRBD1	TRBV19	CASSIEDRGGELFF	TGTGCCAGTAGTATAGAGGACAGGGGAGGGGAGCTGTTTTTT
once	TRBJ2-1	TRBD2	TRBV4-3	CASSQDTVASGIGVDNEQFF	TGCGCCAGCAGCCAAGATACGGTAGCTAGCGGGATAGGTGTTGACAATGAGCAGTTCTTC
-	TRBJ2-5	TRBD1	TRBV29-1	CSVASGTGRETQYF	TGCAGCGTAGCGTCCGGGACAGGGCGAGAGACCCAGTACTTC
-	TRBJ2-2	-	TRBV11-3	CASSLRRNTGELFF	TGTGCCAGCAGCTTAAGGAGAAACACCGGGGAGCTGTTTTTT
-	TRBJ1-4	TRBD1	TRBV5-1	CASSLVPGTGVTNEKLFF	TGCGCCAGCAGCTTGGTGCCCGGGACAGGGGTAACTAATGAAAAACTGTTTTTT
-	TRBJ2-3	-	TRBV9	CASSVASDTQYF	TGTGCCAGCAGCGTAGCTTCGGATACGCAGTATTTT
-	TRBJ1-2	TRBD1	TRBV19	CASRGTGGYGYTF	TGTGCCAGTAGAGGGACAGGGGGCTATGGCTACACCTTC
medium-sized	TRBJ1-1	TRBD1	TRBV7-3	CASSIGTGEAFF	TGTGCCAGCAGCATCGGGACAGGTGAAGCTTTCTTT
-	TRBJ1-2	TRBD1	TRBV6-1	CASSGDRGQGYTF	TGTGCCAGCAGTGGGGACAGGGGGCAAGGCTACACCTTC
-	TRBJ2-1	-	TRBV19	CASSPSPNYNEQFF	TGTGCCAGTAGTCCAAGCCCCAATTACAATGAGCAGTTCTTC
-	TRBJ1-2	-	TRBV10-3	CAIKREGEDGYTF	TGTGCCATCAAAAGGGAGGGAGAGGATGGCTACACCTTC
-	TRBJ1-5	-	TRBV5-6	CASSLGPGQGYQPQHF	TGTGCCAGCAGCTTGGGACCGGGACAAGGTTATCAGCCCCAGCATTTT
-	TRBJ2-3	TRBD2	TRBV25-1	CASIAGGRDTQYF	TGTGCCAGCATAGCGGGGGGCAGGGATACGCAGTATTTT
-	TRBJ2-2	TRBD2	TRBV5-1	CASSPLAGGPSTGELFF	TGCGCCAGCAGCCCCTTAGCGGGAGGGCCGTCCACCGGGGAGCTGTTTTTT
-	TRBJ2-7	-	TRBV21-1	CAGCDRGRPKYEQYF	TGTGCCGGGTGTGACAGGGGGCGCCCAAAATACGAGCAGTACTTC
-	TRBJ1-3	-	TRBV5-4	CASQTASGNTIYF	TGTGCCAGCCAGACAGCCTCTGGAAACACCATATATTTT
-	TRBJ2-1	TRBD2	TRBV5-1	CASSLEGGPYNEQFF	TGCGCCAGCAGCTTGGAGGGAGGGCCCTACAATGAGCAGTTCTTC
-	TRBJ2-1	TRBD1	TRBV27	CASRLTGTGIYNEQFF	TGTGCCAGCCGACTGACCGGGACAGGAATATACAATGAGCAGTTCTTC
-	TRBJ1-4	-	TRBV5-1	CASSLGVGRSGEKLFF	TGCGCCAGCAGCTTGGGAGTTGGTCGTTCGGGTGAAAAACTGTTTTTT
-	TRBJ1-5	-	TRBV7-2	CASSLGGGNQPQHF	TGTGCCAGCAGCTTAGGTGGAGGCAATCAGCCCCAGCATTTT
-	TRBJ1-4	-	TRBV30	CAWSGPEREKLFF	TGTGCCTGGAGTGGACCCGAGCGGGAAAAACTGTTTTTT
-	TRBJ2-7	TRBD2	TRBV25-1	CASSIAGEGYEQYF	TGTGCCAGCAGTATAGCGGGAGAGGGCTACGAGCAGTACTTC
once	TRBJ2-4	-	TRBV19	CASSIDRRASGIQYF	TGTGCCAGTAGTATAGATAGGCGGGCTAGTGGCATTCAGTACTTC
-	TRBJ2-1	-	TRBV30	CAWSAGYNEQFF	TGTGCCTGGAGTGCGGGATACAATGAGCAGTTCTTC
-	TRBJ2-1	-	TRBV19	CASSLGAGVDEQFF	TGTGCCAGCTCACTGGGGGCGGGAGTCGATGAGCAGTTCTTC
-	TRBJ1-5	-	TRBV21-1	CASSKARRKHKRGHSNQPQHF	TGTGCCAGCAGCAAAGCGCGGAGGAAACATAAAAGGGGACACAGCAATCAGCCCCAGCATTTT
-	TRBJ2-3	-	TRBV13	CASSLEVLTDTQYF	TGTGCCAGCAGCTTGGAGGTTCTCACAGATACGCAGTATTTT
-	TRBJ1-1	-	TRBV9	CASSVLAGTYNTEAFF	TGTGCCAGCAGCGTTCTAGCCGGGACATATAACACTGAAGCTTTCTTT
-	TRBJ1-2	-	TRBV5-4	CASSSTRTDGYTF	TGTGCCAGCAGCTCCACTAGGACGGATGGCTACACCTTC
-	TRBJ2-3	-	TRBV7-9	CASSTPLPDTQYF	TGTGCCAGCAGCACTCCTCTACCAGATACGCAGTATTTT
-	TRBJ2-3	-	TRBV5-8	CASSLIWGGTDTQYF	TGTGCCAGCAGCTTGATTTGGGGGGGCACAGATACGCAGTATTTT
-	TRBJ2-7	-	TRBV9	CASSVGGMSSYEQYF	TGTGCCAGCAGCGTAGGCGGGATGAGCTCCTACGAGCAGTACTTC
-	TRBJ2-1	TRBD2	TRBV5-4	CASSRDGGGRNEQFF	TGTGCCAGCAGCCGGGATGGGGGGGGACGGAATGAGCAGTTCTTC
-	TRBJ2-7	-	TRBV4-3	CASSQFFGGPYEQYF	TGCGCCAGCAGCCAATTTTTCGGCGGCCCCTACGAGCAGTACTTC
-	TRBJ2-1	TRBD1	TRBV10-3	CAISEDRGGGSSNEQFF	TGTGCCATCAGTGAAGACAGGGGCGGAGGTAGTTCGAATGAGCAGTTCTTC
-	TRBJ2-3	TRBD2	TRBV4-2	CASSQDTRTSGRTDTQYF	TGTGCCAGCAGCCAAGATACCCGGACTAGCGGGAGGACAGATACGCAGTATTTT
-	TRBJ2-7	-	TRBV7-9	CASSIGGTIYEQYF	TGTGCCAGCAGCATCGGCGGGACCATCTACGAGCAGTACTTC
-	TRBJ2-5	TRBD1	TRBV5-1	CASSLGWTGFQETQYF	TGCGCCAGCAGCTTGGGGTGGACAGGGTTCCAAGAGACCCAGTACTTC
-	TRBJ2-1	TRBD2	TRBV7-9	CASSQWTSGTYNEQFF	TGTGCCAGCAGCCAATGGACTAGCGGTACCTACAATGAGCAGTTCTTC
-	TRBJ2-3	TRBD1	TRBV18	CASSLGQGTDTQYF	TGTGCCAGCTCACTGGGACAGGGAACAGATACGCAGTATTTT
-	TRBJ2-1	-	TRBV6-5	CASSYSTPTGGNEQFF	TGTGCCAGCAGTTACTCGACGCCGACTGGGGGGAATGAGCAGTTCTTC
once	TRBJ1-2	-	TRBV4-1	CASSQRRAGVGSLYGYTF	TGCGCCAGCAGCCAGCGACGAGCGGGAGTTGGAAGCCTATATGGCTACACCTTC
-	TRBJ2-7	-	TRBV2	CASSEARFGEQYF	TGTGCCAGCAGTGAAGCGCGATTCGGCGAGCAGTACTTC
-	TRBJ2-3	TRBD2	TRBV9	CASSLGLAESSDTQYF	TGTGCCAGCAGCCTCGGACTAGCGGAATCGTCAGATACGCAGTATTTT
-	TRBJ1-4	TRBD1	TRBV4-1	CASSQDPGQGTLRRVGKLFF	TGCGCCAGCAGCCAAGACCCGGGACAGGGGACACTAAGACGGGTTGGAAAACTGTTTTTT
once	TRBJ1-5	TRBD1	TRBV6-1	CASRETGNSNQPQHF	TGTGCCAGCAGAGAGACAGGGAATAGCAATCAGCCCCAGCATTTT
-	TRBJ1-1	-	TRBV11-2	CASSLRPDLGPQNTEAFF	TGTGCCAGCAGCTTACGGCCAGACTTGGGGCCTCAGAACACTGAAGCTTTCTTT
-	TRBJ1-3	TRBD1	TRBV19	CASSIGQGFSGNTIYF	TGTGCCAGTAGTATCGGACAGGGGTTTTCTGGAAACACCATATATTTT